This T cell receptor (beta chain) originates from a study of CD8+ T cells in alopecia areata. The wider study: Those treated were given oral tofacitinib at 5 to 10 mg twice daily.

Sequencing templates came from extracted RNA that was reverse transcribed into cDNA. Some clones are missing from TCRdb's copy, which holds only in-frame ones; the method was immunoSEQ multiplex PCR. The sample records about 120,000 clones, 53% being singletons. Treatment indicated: oral pan-JAK inhibitor, 5-10 mg twice daily. From alopecia areata patients, lesional scalp punch biopsies and peripheral blood were collected. The study's findings and limits: Normal skin's resident alphabeta T cells are sequenced alongside lesional scalp T cells. Especially in alopecia totalis/universalis, lesional scalp showed greater clonality than normal scalp did.

The germline V gene has CDR1 SGHNT and CDR2 YYREEE (reference sequence). V lost 0 bases to trimming and J lost 0 bases, with 16 bases between them. The CDR3 extends over 17 amino acids. About this clone: Its antigen is not known.

The TCR was taken from a human donor with alopecia areata. The material was CD4+ T cells sorted from blood, obtained at week 4, from a patient treated with tofacitinib. The chain links TRBV5-4 to TRBJ2-7; D possibly uses TRBD1 or TRBD2 (5 bases each). CDR3: CASSLGGADLSSYEQYF. CDR3 DNA: TGTGCCAGCAGCTTGGGAGGGGCGGACCTGAGCTCCTACGAGCAGTACTTC. Drawing the rest from reference TRBV5-4 and TRBJ2-7, the complete variable domain is ETGVTQSPTHLIKTRGQQVTLRCSSQSGHNTVSWYQQALGQGPQFIFQYYREEENGRGNFPPRFSGLQFPNYSSELNVNALELDDSALYLCASSLGGADLSSYEQYFGPGTRLTVT.